This T cell receptor (beta chain) came from a study of PD-1 blockade in classical Hodgkin lymphoma (dated by TCRdb to the early 2020s). About the full investigation: Nivolumab dosing was 3 mg/kg intravenously every 2 weeks, continuing until either disease progression or unacceptable toxicity. The study used TCR beta sequencing and CyTOF to define a peripheral blood immune signature of response to PD-1 blockade in classical Hodgkin lymphoma. Broad study findings and their caveats: The study was limited to a single clinical trial cohort, and causes of repertoire differences, possibly disease activity or prior therapy, remained undefined. Among trial patients, those achieving complete response had baseline diversity similar to that of newly diagnosed patients, while diversity was significantly lower in partial responders and progressors. Diversity was lower in patients who began nivolumab less than 1 year after ASCT, so these patients were left out of later analyses to avoid confounding by immune reconstitution. CD4+ but not CD8+ TCR diversity rose significantly by C4D1 (p=0.0027 vs p=0.16), most apparent in complete responders (p=0.02). Baseline TCR diversity was reported to be lower in newly diagnosed patients than in healthy donors and to be lower still in relapsed/refractory patients.

CDR1 and CDR2 are read off the germline V gene (reference sequence) as LNHDA and SQIVND. Spanning cysteine to phenylalanine, the CDR3 consists of 14 amino acids. This entry keeps only the CDR3 DNA: 42 bases, framed from base 1. A distance of 13 bases separates the germline ends of V and J, which lose 3 bases and 5 bases respectively. Genomic DNA was isolated using the Qiagen DNeasy kit from unsorted PBMCs as well as from negatively selected CD4+ and CD8+ fractions. TCR beta CDR3 regions were subjected to amplification by immunoSEQ multiplex PCR with primers that anneal to V and J segments. A synthetic immune receptor repertoire was used to minimize amplification bias, and any remaining bias was removed computationally after sequencing. The study's own analysis went as follows. Custom Python scripts were used to quantify repertoire diversity as the Shannon entropy index. The unsorted, CD4+ and CD8+ repertoires were each analyzed separately, with the exception of combined analyses, where CD4+ and CD8+ sequences were merged in silico. Clonal expansion was defined as a frequency increase of at least 2-fold after treatment compared with C1D1, and clones undetected at baseline were assigned a pseudocount of 0.5. Singleton clones were defined as clones with 0 or 1 copy at C1D1, and non-singleton clones were defined as clones with 2 or more copies. By matching protein sequences in sorted samples from the same patient, clones expanded in unsorted samples were annotated as CD4+, CD8+ or unknown. Wilcoxon tests on paired samples were used to test diversity changes from C1D1 to C4D1. Drawn from immuneACCESS, this table holds only the in-frame rearrangements with V and J called that TCRdb kept. Clones are partly lost; checked studies trace under half to an unresolved V gene and leave the rest unexplained. The DNA gave D and trimming, while V, J and clone size come from that table. The sample table lists 50,000 to 65,000 clones, about 90% of them with a count of one. The ten most abundant clones make up 9% to 12% of the sample.

Reading the label with the study, this specimen's time point is: cycle 4 day 1 (C4D1), after 6 weeks of nivolumab. Every trial patient had relapsed after autologous stem cell transplantation, and cohorts A, B and C differed in prior brentuximab vedotin exposure. The trial cohort included fewer than 60 patients with relapsed/refractory classical Hodgkin lymphoma, and each patient had a best overall response of complete response, partial response or progressive disease. In the multi-cohort phase II CheckMate 205 trial, trial patients received single-agent nivolumab. An independent review committee assessed best overall response by applying the 2007 International Working Group response criteria. Trial PBMCs were obtained immediately prior to nivolumab initiation (C1D1) and on therapy at cycle 2 day 1 and cycle 4 day 1. Peripheral blood was collected in 8 mL Vacutainer Cell Preparation Tubes, from which PBMCs were isolated by centrifugation and then cryopreserved.

With respect to this clone: No antigen is known for it. No base quality information exists; no much larger clone differs at one position.

This TCR was recovered from a human donor with classical Hodgkin lymphoma. The material was peripheral blood mononuclear cells (PBMCs), obtained before the fourth cycle of nivolumab. In this chain, TRBV19 is recombined with TRBJ1-2; a tentative D match to TRBD1 spans 6 bases. The CDR3 reads as follows: CASSITGNQYGYTF. The DNA reads TGTGCCAGTAGTATCACAGGGAATCAGTATGGCTACACCTTC.